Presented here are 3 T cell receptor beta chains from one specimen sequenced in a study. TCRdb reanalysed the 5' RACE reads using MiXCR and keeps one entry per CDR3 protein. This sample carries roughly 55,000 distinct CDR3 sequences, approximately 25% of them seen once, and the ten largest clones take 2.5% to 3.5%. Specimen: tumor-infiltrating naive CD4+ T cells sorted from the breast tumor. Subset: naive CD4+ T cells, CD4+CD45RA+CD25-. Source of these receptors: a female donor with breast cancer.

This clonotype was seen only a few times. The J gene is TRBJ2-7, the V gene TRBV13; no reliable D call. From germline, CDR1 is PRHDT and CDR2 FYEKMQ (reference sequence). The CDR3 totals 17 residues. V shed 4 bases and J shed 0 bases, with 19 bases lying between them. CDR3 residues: CASSSARTAVGSYEQYF. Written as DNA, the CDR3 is TGTGCCAGCAGCTCCGCCCGGACGGCTGTAGGCTCCTACGAGCAGTACTTC. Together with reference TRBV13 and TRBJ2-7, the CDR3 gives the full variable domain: AAGVIQSPRHLIKEKRETATLKCYPIPRHDTVYWYQQGPGQDPQFLISFYEKMQSDKGSIPDRFSAQQFSDYHSELNMSSLELGDSALYFCASSSARTAVGSYEQYFGPGTRLTVT.

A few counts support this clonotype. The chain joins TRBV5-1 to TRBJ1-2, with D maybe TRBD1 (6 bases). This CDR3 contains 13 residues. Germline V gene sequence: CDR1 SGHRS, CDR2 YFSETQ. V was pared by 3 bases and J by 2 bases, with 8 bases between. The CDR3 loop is CASSSQGNYGYTF. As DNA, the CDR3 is TGCGCCAGCAGCTCACAGGGAAACTATGGCTACACCTTC.

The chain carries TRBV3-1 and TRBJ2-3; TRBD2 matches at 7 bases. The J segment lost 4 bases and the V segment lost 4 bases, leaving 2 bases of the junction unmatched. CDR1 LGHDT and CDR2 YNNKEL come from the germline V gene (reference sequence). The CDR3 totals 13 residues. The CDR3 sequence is CASSRGGADTQYF. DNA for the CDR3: TGTGCCAGCAGCCGGGGAGGGGCAGATACGCAGTATTTT.